This note documents a single T cell receptor (beta chain) sequence. The source of the sample is a study of blood T cell repertoires in COVID-19. Study context: There were acute and convalescent COVID-19 samples, and they came from the United States, Italy and Spain. PBMCs, B-cell-depleted T cells, or T cells were the source of the cDNA or gDNA that made up the material.

Original data processing: By means of reference gene primer amplification, nucleated cell counts were estimated. TCRdb's table, derived via immunoSEQ multiplex PCR, lists solely in-frame clones and lacks some. D and trimming were read from the DNA, whereas the V and J calls and clone size are those reported in that table. The sample holds about 160,000 clones, 75% to 90% seen once. Trimming pared 3 bases from V and 2 bases from J, leaving 13 bases between. Germline V gene lookup returns CDR1 GTSNPN and CDR2 SVGIG (reference sequence). CDR3 size: 15 residues. V and J are TRBV30 and TRBJ1-4; maybe TRBD1 (6 bases). Source material: peripheral blood. This clonotype was sampled from a human donor with acute or convalescent COVID-19. The donor label of this sample is uncertain. The CDR3 loop reads CAWRPIGGTNEKLFF. The CDR3 region has the DNA TGTGCCTGGAGGCCAATAGGGGGTACTAATGAAAAACTGTTTTTT.